This T cell receptor beta chain was sequenced in a study of CXCR3-negative and CXCR3-positive naive CD8 T cells. About the research overall: Some 140 million TRB reads were obtained in total, which works out to about 1.5 +/- 0.3 million per library.

Note on this clonotype: No antigen is known for it.

The study's findings and limits: Memory cells showed distinct TRBV-TRBJ patterns, while the two naive subsets matched. Partially decreased CXCR3 expression was recorded after cryopreservation, and fresh PBMCs were used in most assays. For memory CD8+ cells diversity was much lower, but both naive subsets had comparably high diversity.

With UMI labels, 5' RACE was used to prepare the TRB cDNA libraries. TCRdb re-called the 5' RACE reads; one entry per CDR3 protein, DNA not given. The sample data list 45,000 or so distinct CDR3 sequences. Looked up from germline, CDR1 is SGHNT and CDR2 is YYREEE (reference sequence). The CDR3 runs 15 residues. The sequencing input was memory CD8+ T cells from blood. The TCR originated in a human donor in good health. Some clones in this sample may be carry-over from other donors' samples. This chain uses TRBV5-4 with TRBJ1-2. The CDR3 reads CASSLRGDANYGYTF. Looking up the rest from reference TRBV5-4 and TRBJ1-2 gives the full variable domain: ETGVTQSPTHLIKTRGQQVTLRCSSQSGHNTVSWYQQALGQGPQFIFQYYREEENGRGNFPPRFSGLQFPNYSSELNVNALELDDSALYLCASSLRGDANYGYTFGSGTRLTVV.